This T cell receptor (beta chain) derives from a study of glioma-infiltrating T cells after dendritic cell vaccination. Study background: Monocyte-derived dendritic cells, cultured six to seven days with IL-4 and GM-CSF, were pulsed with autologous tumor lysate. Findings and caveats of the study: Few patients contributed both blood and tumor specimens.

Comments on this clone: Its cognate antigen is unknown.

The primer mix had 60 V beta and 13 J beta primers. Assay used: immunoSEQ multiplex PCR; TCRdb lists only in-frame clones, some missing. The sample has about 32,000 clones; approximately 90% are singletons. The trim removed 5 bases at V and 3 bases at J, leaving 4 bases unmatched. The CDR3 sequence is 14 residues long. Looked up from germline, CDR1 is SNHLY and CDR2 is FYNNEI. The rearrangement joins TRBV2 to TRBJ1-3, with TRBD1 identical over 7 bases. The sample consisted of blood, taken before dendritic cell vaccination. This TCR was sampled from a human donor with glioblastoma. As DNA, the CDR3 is TGTGCCAGCAGTTTACAGGGGTATGGAAACACCATATATTTT. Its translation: CASSLQGYGNTIYF.